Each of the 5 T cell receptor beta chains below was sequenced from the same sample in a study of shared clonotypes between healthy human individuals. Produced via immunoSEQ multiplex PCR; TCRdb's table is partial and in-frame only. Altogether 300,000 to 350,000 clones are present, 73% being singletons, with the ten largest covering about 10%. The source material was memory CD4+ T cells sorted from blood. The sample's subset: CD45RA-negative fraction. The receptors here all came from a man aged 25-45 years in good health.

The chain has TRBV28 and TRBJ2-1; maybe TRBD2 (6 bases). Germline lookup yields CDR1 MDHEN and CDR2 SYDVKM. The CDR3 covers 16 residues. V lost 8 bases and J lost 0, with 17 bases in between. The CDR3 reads CASRGYEGSSYNEQFF. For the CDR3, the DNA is TGTGCCAGCCGGGGGTACGAGGGGAGCTCCTACAATGAGCAGTTCTTC.

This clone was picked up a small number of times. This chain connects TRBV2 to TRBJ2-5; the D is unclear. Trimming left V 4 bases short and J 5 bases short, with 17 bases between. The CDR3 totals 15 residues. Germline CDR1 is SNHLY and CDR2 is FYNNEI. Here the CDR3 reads CASSVSRGEEETQYF. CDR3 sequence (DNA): TGTGCCAGCAGTGTTTCCCGAGGAGAGGAGGAGACCCAGTACTTC.

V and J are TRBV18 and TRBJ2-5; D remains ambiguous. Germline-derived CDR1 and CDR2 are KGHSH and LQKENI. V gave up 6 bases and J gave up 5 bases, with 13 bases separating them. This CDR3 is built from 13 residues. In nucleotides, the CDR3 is TGTGCCAGCTCTTCGGACCTCGGGGAGACCCAGTACTTC. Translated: CASSSDLGETQYF.

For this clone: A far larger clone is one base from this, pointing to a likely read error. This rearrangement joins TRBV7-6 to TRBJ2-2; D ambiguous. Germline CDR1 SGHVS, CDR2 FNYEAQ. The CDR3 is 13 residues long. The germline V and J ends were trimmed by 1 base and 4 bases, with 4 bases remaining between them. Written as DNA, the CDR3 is TGTGCCAGCAGCTTAGATATCACCGGGGAGCTGTTTTTT. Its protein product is CASSLDITGELFF. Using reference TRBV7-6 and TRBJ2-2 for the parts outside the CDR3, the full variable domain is GAGVSQSPRYKVTKRGQDVALRCDPISGHVSLYWYRQALGQGPEFLTYFNYEAQQDKSGLPNDRFSAERPEGSISTLTIQRTEQRDSAMYRCASSLDITGELFFGEGSRLTVL.

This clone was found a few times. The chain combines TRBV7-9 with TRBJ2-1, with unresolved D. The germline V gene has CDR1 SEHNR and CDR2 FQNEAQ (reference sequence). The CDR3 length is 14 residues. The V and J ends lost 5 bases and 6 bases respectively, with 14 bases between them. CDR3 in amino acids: CASSAMGFGNEQFF. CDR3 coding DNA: TGTGCCAGCAGCGCGATGGGGTTTGGCAATGAGCAGTTCTTC.